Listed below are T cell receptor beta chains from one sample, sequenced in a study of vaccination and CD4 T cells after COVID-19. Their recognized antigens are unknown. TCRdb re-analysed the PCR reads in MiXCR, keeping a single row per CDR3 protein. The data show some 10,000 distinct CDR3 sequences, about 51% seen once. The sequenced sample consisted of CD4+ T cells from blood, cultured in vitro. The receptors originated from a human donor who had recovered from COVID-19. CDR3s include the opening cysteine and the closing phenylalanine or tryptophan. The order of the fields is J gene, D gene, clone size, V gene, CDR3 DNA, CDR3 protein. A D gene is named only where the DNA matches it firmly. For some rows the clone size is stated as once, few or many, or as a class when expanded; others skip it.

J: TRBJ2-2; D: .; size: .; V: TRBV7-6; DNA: TGTGCCAGCAGCTTAGCGGTCACCGGGGAGCTGTTTTTT; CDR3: CASSLAVTGELFF
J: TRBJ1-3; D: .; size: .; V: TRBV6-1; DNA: TGTGCCAGCACCGACGGGGGTGCGGCGGGAAACACCATATATTTT; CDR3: CASTDGGAAGNTIYF
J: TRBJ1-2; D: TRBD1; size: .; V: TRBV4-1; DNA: TGCGCCAGCAGCCCGGACAGGGAGGCCTATGGCTACACCTTC; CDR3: CASSPDREAYGYTF
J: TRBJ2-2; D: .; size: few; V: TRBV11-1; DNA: TGTGCCAGCAGCTTACGGCTAGCCTTGAACACCGGGGAGCTGTTTTTT; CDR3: CASSLRLALNTGELFF
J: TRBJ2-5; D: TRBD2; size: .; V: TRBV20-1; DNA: TGCAGTGCTAGAGAGGCTAGCGGGGGGGGGACCCAGTACTTC; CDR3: CSAREASGGGTQYF
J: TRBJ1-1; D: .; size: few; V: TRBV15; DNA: TGTGCCACCAGCAGAGATATAGATGCTGAAGCTTTCTTT; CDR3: CATSRDIDAEAFF
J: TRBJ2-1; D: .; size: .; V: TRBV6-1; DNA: TGTGCCAGCAGTGAACAGGAGGGCAGGGCGGGCTCCTACAATGAGCAGTTCTTC; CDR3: CASSEQEGRAGSYNEQFF
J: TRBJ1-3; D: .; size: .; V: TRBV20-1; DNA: TGCAGTGCTAGTGACAGTGGAGGCGTATATTTT; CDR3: CSASDSGGVYF
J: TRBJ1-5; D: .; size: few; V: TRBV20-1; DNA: TGCAGTGCCGGGGGGGGTTCAGACAATCAGCCCCAGCATTTT; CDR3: CSAGGGSDNQPQHF
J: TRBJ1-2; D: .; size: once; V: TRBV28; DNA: TGTGCCAGCAGTCGAAACTTCTATGGCTACACCTTC; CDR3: CASSRNFYGYTF
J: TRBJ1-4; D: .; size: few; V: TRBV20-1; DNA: TGCAGTGCTCCGGGCAGGGTTGATGAAAAACTGTTTTTT; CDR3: CSAPGRVDEKLFF
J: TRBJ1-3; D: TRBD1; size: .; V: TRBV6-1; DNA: TGTGCCAGCACCCACGGGGACAGGGGGCTTGGAAACACCATATATTTT; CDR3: CASTHGDRGLGNTIYF
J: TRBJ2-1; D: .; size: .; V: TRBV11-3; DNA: TGTGCCAGCAGCTCCCGGACTTCGGCGAATGAGCAGTTCTTC; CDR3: CASSSRTSANEQFF
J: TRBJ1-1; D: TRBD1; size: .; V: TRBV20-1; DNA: TGCAGTGCTGGACGACAGGGGGTGGGGGACACTGAAGCTTTCTTT; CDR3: CSAGRQGVGDTEAFF
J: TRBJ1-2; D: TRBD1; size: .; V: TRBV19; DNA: TGTGCCAGTAGTATCCAGCCGGGACAGAGTAACTATGGCTACACCTTC; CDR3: CASSIQPGQSNYGYTF
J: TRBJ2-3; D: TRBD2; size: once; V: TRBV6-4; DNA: TGTGCCAGCAGTGCGGCTAGCGGGAGCGGCACAGATACGCAGTATTTT; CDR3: CASSAASGSGTDTQYF
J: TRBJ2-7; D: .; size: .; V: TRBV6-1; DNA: TGTGCCAGCAGTCAGGGAGGCGAGCAGTACTTC; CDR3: CASSQGGEQYF
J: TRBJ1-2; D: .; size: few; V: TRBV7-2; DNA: TGTGCCAGCAGCTTAGAAAGACTACCTGTCTATGGCTACACCTTC; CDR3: CASSLERLPVYGYTF
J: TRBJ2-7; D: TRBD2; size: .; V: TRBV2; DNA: TGTGCCAGCAGAGGACTAGCGGGAGTCGGCGAGCAGTACTTC; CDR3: CASRGLAGVGEQYF
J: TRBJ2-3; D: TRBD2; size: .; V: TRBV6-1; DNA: TGTGCCAGTCGACTAGCGGGGGGGACAGATACGCAGTATTTT; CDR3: CASRLAGGTDTQYF
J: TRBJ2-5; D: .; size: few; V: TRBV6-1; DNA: TGTGCCAGCAGACCCCCGGGCCCACCAAAGGGAGAGACCCAGTACTTC; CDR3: CASRPPGPPKGETQYF
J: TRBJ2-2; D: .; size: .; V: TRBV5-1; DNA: TGCGCCAGCAGCGCGGACAGCCCGGTGGGGGAGCTGTTTTTT; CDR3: CASSADSPVGELFF
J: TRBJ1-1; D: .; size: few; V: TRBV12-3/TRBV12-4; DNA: TGTGCCAGCAGCTTATCCTTTGTTGACCAAGCTTTCTTT; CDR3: CASSLSFVDQAFF
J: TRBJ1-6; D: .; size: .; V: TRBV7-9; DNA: TGTGCCAGCAGCTTAAGTGTTCAGGGTAATTCACCCCTCCACTTT; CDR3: CASSLSVQGNSPLHF
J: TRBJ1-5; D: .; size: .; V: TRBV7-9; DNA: TGTGCCAGCAGCTTAGACAGCAATCAGCCCCAGCATTTT; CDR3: CASSLDSNQPQHF
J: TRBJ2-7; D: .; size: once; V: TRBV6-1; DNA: TGTGCCAGCAGTCGAAACGTCGGGCAGTCCCGCTACGAGCAGTACTTC; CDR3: CASSRNVGQSRYEQYF
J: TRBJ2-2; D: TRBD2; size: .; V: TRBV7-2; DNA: TGTGCCAGCAGCTTAGAAGCGGGGGGGACCGGGGAGCTGTTTTTT; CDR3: CASSLEAGGTGELFF
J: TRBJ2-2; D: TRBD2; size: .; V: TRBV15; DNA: TGTGCCACCAGCAGAGATCGGTGGCTAGCGGGAGCCGGGGAGCTGTTTTTT; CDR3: CATSRDRWLAGAGELFF
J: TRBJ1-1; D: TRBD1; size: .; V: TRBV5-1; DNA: TGCGCCAGCAGCTACACCGGGACAGGGAGAACTGAAGCTTTCTTT; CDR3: CASSYTGTGRTEAFF
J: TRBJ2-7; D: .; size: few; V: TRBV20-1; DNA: TGCAGTGCTAGAGGCGGGGTCTACGAGCAGTACTTC; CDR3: CSARGGVYEQYF
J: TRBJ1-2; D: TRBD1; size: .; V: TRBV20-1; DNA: TGCAGTGCTAGAATCGTTGGACAGGGATCAAACTATGGCTACACCTTC; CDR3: CSARIVGQGSNYGYTF
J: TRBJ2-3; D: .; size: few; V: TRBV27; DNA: TGTGCCAGCAGTCTCTCCCCCTACTATGCGATCGTAGATACGCAGTATTTT; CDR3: CASSLSPYYAIVDTQYF